This T cell receptor (beta chain) was found in a study of blood T cell repertoires in COVID-19. In the study overall: COVID-19 samples from acute and convalescent phases originated in the United States, Italy and Spain. Nucleic acid was either cDNA or gDNA, and it came from T cells, B-cell-depleted T cells, or PBMCs.

The authors' processing: Reference gene primers were amplified, and this amplification served to estimate nucleated cell counts. Sequencing used immunoSEQ multiplex PCR; TCRdb keeps in-frame clones, though not all of them. Clone size and the V and J calls come from that table; the DNA yielded D and trimming. The sample includes about 140,000 clones, over 75% seen only once; the top ten take roughly 1.5%. CDR3 length equals 18 residues. CDR1 and CDR2 (germline): MNHEY, SMNVEV (reference sequence). The ends were cut back, 2 bases at V and 1 base at J, with 17 bases in the middle. The TCR comes from a human donor in a cohort sampled during active COVID-19. The chain joins TRBV27 to TRBJ2-2; TRBD1 is a possible D gene (6 bases). Specimen: peripheral blood. The CDR3 protein is CASSLKLLGQKNTGELFF. The CDR3 DNA sequence: TGTGCCAGCAGTTTAAAATTGTTAGGACAGAAGAACACCGGGGAGCTGTTTTTT.